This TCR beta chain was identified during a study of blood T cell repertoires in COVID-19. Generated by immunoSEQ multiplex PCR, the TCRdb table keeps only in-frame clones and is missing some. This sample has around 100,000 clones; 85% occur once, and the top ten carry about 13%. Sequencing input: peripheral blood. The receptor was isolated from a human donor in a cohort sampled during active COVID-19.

The CDR3 sequence is CASSSLAGGREFF. The CDR3 region has the DNA TGTGCCAGCAGCAGTCTAGCGGGGGGAAGGGAGTTCTTC. This chain uses TRBV12-3 or TRBV12-4 with TRBJ2-1; TRBD2 agrees at 11 bases. The CDR3 length is 13 residues. The ends lost 6 bases at V and 14 bases at J; junction bases unmatched: 9.